This T cell receptor beta chain appears in the sequencing data of a study of beta chain features in type 1 diabetes. Study overall: What patients shared with healthy donors was a similar profile of age, gender and cell yields. Regarding the study as a whole: Patients with Type 1 diabetes showed moderately but significantly shorter TCRB CDR3s in all four CD4+ subsets.

A note on this clone: Its cognate antigen is unknown.

CDR3 length: 11 amino acids. Germline lookup yields CDR1 MNHNS and CDR2 SASEGT. The V end was cut by 7 bases, the J end by 12 bases, with 16 bases between. All of the isolated RNA was reverse transcribed, so expressed TCRB transcripts were sequenced. Assay: immunoSEQ multiplex PCR; the TCRdb copy retains only in-frame clones and omits some. The table records fewer than 250,000 clones, around 65% of them present only once. Researchers reported sorting CD4+ naive, central memory, regulatory and stem cell-like memory cells via CD45RO/CCR7/CD25/CD127/CD95/CD27. Purity of each sorted population was above 98%.

The J gene is TRBJ2-7, the V gene TRBV6-1, with a tentative D call TRBD1 (5 bases). Sequencing was done on a sample of naive CD4+ T cells from blood. The clonotype comes from a man under 40 in good health. The CDR3 spells CASTNLGAVYF. The CDR3, as DNA: TGTGCCAGCACCAACCTTGGGGCCGTGTACTTC.